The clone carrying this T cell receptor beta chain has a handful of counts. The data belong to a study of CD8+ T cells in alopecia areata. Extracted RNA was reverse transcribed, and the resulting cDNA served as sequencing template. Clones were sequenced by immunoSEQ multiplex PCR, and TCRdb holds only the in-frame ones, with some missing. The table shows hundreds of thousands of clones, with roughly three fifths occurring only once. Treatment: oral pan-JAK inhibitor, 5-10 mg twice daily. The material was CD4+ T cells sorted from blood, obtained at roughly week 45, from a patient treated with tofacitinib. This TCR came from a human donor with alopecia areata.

The CDR3 coding sequence is TGCGCCAGCAGCACTAGCGGGGGGGCAAATGAGCAGTTCTTC. Protein sequence: CASSTSGGANEQFF. This sequence joins TRBV5-1 and TRBJ2-1; 13 nucleotides line up with TRBD2. The CDR3 has 14 amino acids. Germline lookup yields CDR1 SGHRS and CDR2 YFSETQ. The junction had 2 bases not matched to a gene; V was cut back by 4 bases and J by 7 bases.